A single sample gave rise to the 14 T cell receptor beta chains below, sequenced in a study of monozygotic twins with inflammatory bowel disease. TCRdb re-called the 5' RACE reads; every CDR3 protein appears as one record, without DNA. Its listing shows around 450,000 distinct CDR3 sequences. The sequencing input was blood. The origin of the receptors is a human donor with ulcerative colitis or Crohn's disease, or a healthy co-twin of an affected twin (not recorded which).

The chain joins TRBV2 to TRBJ1-4; TCRdb's D gene call, TRBD1, goes unchecked for lack of DNA. Germline values: CDR1 SNHLY, CDR2 FYNNEI. This CDR3 spans 13 amino acids. The CDR3 spells CASSEQGGEKLFF.

The chain has TRBV28 and TRBJ2-2; TCRdb calls TRBD2, which cannot be checked without DNA. The germline gives CDR1 MDHEN, CDR2 SYDVKM. There are 16 residues in the CDR3. The CDR3 is CASSFGGSSKTGELFF.

The chain has TRBV5-1 and TRBJ1-6. CDR1 and CDR2 (germline): SGHRS, YFSETQ. This CDR3 region has 12 residues. The CDR3 reads CASSSGDSPLHF.

V and J are TRBV7-9 and TRBJ2-1. The germline V gene has CDR1 SEHNR and CDR2 FQNEAQ (reference sequence). The CDR3 sequence is 12 residues long. The CDR3 is CASSLVTIEQFF.

J is TRBJ2-1 and V is TRBV6-1. This CDR3 region has 15 residues. Germline V gene lookup returns CDR1 MNHNS and CDR2 SASEGT. The CDR3 protein is CASSDRRSSYNEQFF.

The V and J genes are TRBV6-1 and TRBJ2-2; TCRdb's assignment of TRBD2 cannot be checked, as there is no DNA. Germline V gene sequence: CDR1 MNHNS, CDR2 SASEGT. The CDR3 loop spans 15 amino acids. The CDR3 protein is CASRGTSGSTGELFF.

This chain connects TRBV6-2 or TRBV6-3 to TRBJ2-3; lacking DNA, the TRBD2 call made by TCRdb goes unchecked. The CDR3 consists of 20 residues. Germline V gene data show CDR1 as MNHEY and CDR2 as SVGEGT. CDR3: CASSYSAASGGQGGTDTQYF.

V usage is TRBV18 and J usage is TRBJ1-5; the D call of TRBD1 rests on TCRdb alone, since no DNA is present to check it. Germline lookup yields CDR1 KGHSH and CDR2 LQKENI. There are 15 residues in the CDR3. CDR3 in amino acids: CASSPIQGANQPQHF.

The rearrangement uses TRBV5-1 and TRBJ2-1; TCRdb reports TRBD2, a call that lacks DNA to check it against. This CDR3 has 18 residues. The germline V gene encodes CDR1 SGHRS and CDR2 YFSETQ. CDR3 sequence: CASSLPLGLAGGYNEQFF.

J is TRBJ2-7 and V is TRBV6-1; TCRdb picks TRBD2, but there is no DNA to check that call. This CDR3 is 15 amino acids long. Germline loops: CDR1 MNHNS, CDR2 SASEGT. The CDR3 reads CASRKRGGPPYEQYF.

The chain joins TRBV30 to TRBJ2-1; no DNA is available, so the TRBD1 call from TCRdb remains unchecked. CDR1 is GTSNPN and CDR2 is SVGIG in the germline V gene (reference sequence). The CDR3 covers 12 residues. The CDR3 sequence is CAWSLSAFEQFF.

This chain uses TRBV7-8 with TRBJ1-1. The CDR3 runs 13 residues. Per the germline V gene, CDR1 is SGHVS and CDR2 is FQNEAQ. This chain's CDR3 is CASKAAGGTEAFF.

The chain is built from TRBV7-8 and TRBJ2-2. The germline CDR1 and CDR2 sequences are SGHVS and FQNEAQ. The CDR3 contains 15 residues. CDR3 region: CASSLVWSYTGELFF.

The rearrangement joins TRBV4-3 to TRBJ2-1; with no DNA, the TCRdb D assignment of TRBD1 cannot be verified. Germline V gene lookup returns CDR1 LGHNA and CDR2 YSLEER. This CDR3 comprises 16 residues. The CDR3: CASSQEGGEPYNEQFF.